Following are 5 T cell receptor beta chains from one sample sequenced in a study of cytomegalovirus exposure and HLA in healthy donors. PCR primers comprised 60 Vbeta and 13 Jbeta primers. The method was immunoSEQ multiplex PCR; TCRdb's version includes in-frame clones alone and lacks a portion of them. The sample lists 150,000 to 200,000 clones, more than 60% seen once, with 11% in the top ten. Sequenced material: PBMCs. The receptors stem from a man aged 18-30 years in good health and CMV-seropositive.

In its sample, this clone was seen once. The chain couples TRBV5-6 to TRBJ2-2; 11 nucleotides align to TRBD2. The germline gives CDR1 SGHDT, CDR2 YYEEEE. J lost 7 bases, V lost 4 bases, and 6 bases had no gene match. The CDR3 spans 15 residues. The CDR3: CASSPSGRTGGELFF. CDR3 in DNA: TGTGCCAGCAGCCCTAGCGGGAGGACTGGCGGGGAGCTGTTTTTT.

The DNA of the CDR3 is TGTGCCACCAGCAGCGACCGTGGACAGGGTCTAGGCTACACCTTC. As protein: CATSSDRGQGLGYTF. This chain connects TRBV15 to TRBJ1-2, with 8 bases matching TRBD1. The CDR3 is made up of 15 amino acids. Germline loops: CDR1 LNHNV, CDR2 YYDKDF (reference sequence). Germline trimming cut 3 bases from V and 8 bases from J; bases unmatched to any gene: 11.

This rearrangement joins TRBV5-6 to TRBJ2-1; 11 positions agree with TRBD2. V shed 2 bases, J shed 6 bases, and the junction held 13 bases outside the gene matches. The CDR3 runs 18 residues. CDR1 and CDR2 (germline): SGHDT, YYEEEE. The CDR3 DNA reads TGTGCCAGCAGCTTTCTCCCTAAACTAGCGGGAGTGACCAATGAGCAGTTCTTC. It is translated as CASSFLPKLAGVTNEQFF.

This rearrangement joins TRBV28 to TRBJ1-2; no clear D gene. The germline V gene has CDR1 MDHEN and CDR2 SYDVKM. The V end was cut by 5 bases, the J end by 3 bases, with 16 bases between. The CDR3 contains 15 residues. CDR3 sequence (DNA): TGTGCCAGCAGTCCCTATTTAGCTTCGGACTATGGCTACACCTTC. Its translation: CASSPYLASDYGYTF.

The rearrangement uses TRBV9 and TRBJ2-5, with unresolved D. The CDR3 is 15 amino acids. V shed 4 bases and J shed 8 bases, with 21 bases lying between them. Per the germline V gene, CDR1 is SGDLS and CDR2 is YYNGEE. The DNA of the CDR3 is TGTGCCAGCAGCCCCTCGGGTACCCCTCAGAGAACCCAGTACTTC. As protein: CASSPSGTPQRTQYF. The full variable domain, rest sourced from reference TRBV9 and TRBJ2-5, is DSGVTQTPKHLITATGQRVTLRCSPRSGDLSVYWYQQSLDQGLQFLIQYYNGEERAKGNILERFSAQQFPDLHSELNLSSLELGDSALYFCASSPSGTPQRTQYFGPGTRLLVL.